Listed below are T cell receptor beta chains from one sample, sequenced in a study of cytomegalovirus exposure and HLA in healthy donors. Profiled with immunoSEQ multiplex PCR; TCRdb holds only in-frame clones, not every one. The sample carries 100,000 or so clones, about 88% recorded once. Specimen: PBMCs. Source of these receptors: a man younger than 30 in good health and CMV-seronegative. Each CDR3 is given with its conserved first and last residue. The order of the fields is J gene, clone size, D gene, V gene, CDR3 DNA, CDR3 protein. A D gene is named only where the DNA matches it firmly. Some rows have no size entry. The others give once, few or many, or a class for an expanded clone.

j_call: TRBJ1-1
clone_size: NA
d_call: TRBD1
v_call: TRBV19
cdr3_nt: TGTGCCAGTGCTCGACCGGGACAGGCGACGAACACTGAAGCTTTCTTT
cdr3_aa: CASARPGQATNTEAFF

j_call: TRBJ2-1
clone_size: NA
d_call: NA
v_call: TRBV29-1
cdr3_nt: TGCAGCGTTCCCCCCAAGTTCTTC
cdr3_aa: CSVPPKFF

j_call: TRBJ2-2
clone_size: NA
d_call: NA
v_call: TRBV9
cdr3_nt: TGTGCCAGCAGCGTAGTGGGCACGCCGAACACCGGGGAGCTGTTTTTT
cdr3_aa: CASSVVGTPNTGELFF

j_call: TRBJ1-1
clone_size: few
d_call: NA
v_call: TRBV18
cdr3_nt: TGTGCCAGCTGCCAATTACAGGTGTTGGGCACTGAAGCTTTCTTT
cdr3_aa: CASCQLQVLGTEAFF

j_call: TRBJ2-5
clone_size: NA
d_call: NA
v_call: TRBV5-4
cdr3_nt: TGTGCCAGCAGCTTGGAGCAGGGCAGCGGGGAGACCCAGTACTTC
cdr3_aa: CASSLEQGSGETQYF

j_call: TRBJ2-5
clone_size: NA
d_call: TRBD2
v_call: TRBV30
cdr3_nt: TGTGCCTGGAGGGGGACTAGCGGGAGCTTGAAGACCCAGTACTTC
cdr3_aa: CAWRGTSGSLKTQYF

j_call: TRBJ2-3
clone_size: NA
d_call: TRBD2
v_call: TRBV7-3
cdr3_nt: TGTGCCAGCAGCCCCTCATTGGGTAGCGGGAGGCTCCGAGGCACAGATACGCAGTATTTT
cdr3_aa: CASSPSLGSGRLRGTDTQYF

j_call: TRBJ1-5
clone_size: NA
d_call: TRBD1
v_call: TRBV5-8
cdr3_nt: TGTGCCAGCAGGGGGGGGACAGGGGTCCCCCATCAGCCCCAGCATTTT
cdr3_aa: CASRGGTGVPHQPQHF

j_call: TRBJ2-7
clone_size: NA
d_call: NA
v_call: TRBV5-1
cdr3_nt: TGCGCCAGCACCGCCGGGGATTACGAGCAGTACTTC
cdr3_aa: CASTAGDYEQYF

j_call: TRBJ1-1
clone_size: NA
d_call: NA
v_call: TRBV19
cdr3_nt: TGTGCCAGTAAAATCCTTAGTGAGACTGAAGCTTTCTTT
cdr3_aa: CASKILSETEAFF

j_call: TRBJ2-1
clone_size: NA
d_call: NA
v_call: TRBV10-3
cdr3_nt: TGTGCCATCAGTCCCGGGAGTGTCCCCTACAATGAGCAGTTCTTC
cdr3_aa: CAISPGSVPYNEQFF

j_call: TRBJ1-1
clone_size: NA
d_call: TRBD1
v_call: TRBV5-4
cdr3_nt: TGTGCCAGCAGCTTCGGGACAGGAGTGAACACTGAAGCTTTCTTT
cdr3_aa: CASSFGTGVNTEAFF

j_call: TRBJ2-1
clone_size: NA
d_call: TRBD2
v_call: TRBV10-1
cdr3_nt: TGCGCCAGCAGTGAGGCGGCACTAGCGGGGTTGATCGATGAGCAGTTCTTC
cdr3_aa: CASSEAALAGLIDEQFF